The 25 T cell receptor beta chains reported below all come from one sample, sequenced in a study of T cells in women clearing cervical HPV infection. Produced via immunoSEQ multiplex PCR; TCRdb's table is partial and in-frame only. The specimen's table records 40,000 to 55,000 clones. The sequenced sample was blood buffy coat. The receptors were gathered from a woman between 18 and 69 years old with a cervical HPV16 infection that either progressed to CIN3+ or cleared (not recorded which).

In regard to this clone: With the read ending 3 residues before the CDR3 end, the germline J gene is used to fill in that end. The chain is built from TRBV19 and TRBJ1-1, with no clear D. CDR3 length: 13 residues. Germline loops: CDR1 LNHDA, CDR2 SQIVND (reference sequence). Trimming left V 6 bases short and J 7 bases short, with 15 bases between. The sequenced CDR3 bases are TGTGCCAGTAGCCCCCCGGTAGAGCTTGAA. It translates to CASSPPVELE. In full, the CDR3 is CASSPPVELEAFF.

As concerns this clone: The read is 3 residues too short to cover the CDR3 end, so that end is filled in from the germline J gene. The chain has TRBV14 and TRBJ2-5; possible D gene TRBD2, 7 bases. V shed 0 bases and J shed 4 bases, with 12 bases lying between them. Germline V gene data show CDR1 as SGHDN and CDR2 as FVKESK. This CDR3 is 15 amino acids long. The CDR3 loop reads CASSQEWGGGETQYF. The sequenced part of the CDR3 DNA is TGTGCCAGCAGCCAAGAGTGGGGGGGCGGAGAGACC.

About this clone: The observed sequence ends 3 residues before the CDR3 terminus, with the missing tail filled in from the germline J gene. This chain links TRBV11-2 with TRBJ1-6, with D tentatively TRBD1 (6 bases). V was clipped by 5 bases and J by 7 bases, with 15 bases between them. The CDR3 is made up of 15 amino acids. The V gene's germline CDR1 is SGHAT and CDR2 FQNNGV. CDR3 region: CASSVGGHPNSPLHF. The DNA read from the CDR3 is TGTGCCAGCAGCGTTGGGGGACACCCCAATTCACCC.

A word on this clone: The read falls 3 residues short of the CDR3 end, and the missing part is taken from the germline J gene. V gene TRBV7-9 combines with J gene TRBJ1-6; 8 bases fit TRBD1. V was pared by 1 base and J by 7 bases, with 3 bases of the junction left unmatched. The CDR3 loop spans 15 amino acids. CDR1 SEHNR and CDR2 FQNEAQ come from the germline V gene (reference sequence). The DNA read from the CDR3 is TGTGCCAGCAGCTTAGGGGACAGGTTAAATTCACCC. Encoded protein: CASSLGDRLNSP. The whole CDR3 protein is CASSLGDRLNSPLHF.

A note on this clone: The CDR3 end falls 3 residues outside the read, so it is completed with the germline J gene. The V call is TRBV9, the J call TRBJ2-5; 9 nucleotides match TRBD2. Germline V gene sequence: CDR1 SGDLS, CDR2 YYNGEE. The junction had 11 bases not matched to a gene; V was cut back by 3 bases and J by 5 bases. This CDR3 spans 16 amino acids. CDR3 bases read: TGTGCCAGCAGCGCCCCGACTAGCGGAGTCAGGGAGACC. Translation: CASSAPTSGVRET. The complete CDR3 protein is CASSAPTSGVRETQYF.

Regarding this clone: The read is 3 residues too short to cover the CDR3 end, so that end is filled in from the germline J gene. The rearrangement links TRBV29-1 to TRBJ2-3; 10 bases are shared with TRBD1. CDR1 and CDR2 (germline): SQVTM, ANQGSEA. The CDR3 consists of 13 residues. CDR3 DNA (partial): TGCAGCGTGGGGGACAGGGGAAGTCAGCCG. This translates into CSVGDRGSQP. The full-length CDR3 reads as CSVGDRGSQPQYF.

To note about this clone: The read falls 3 residues short of the CDR3 end, and the missing part is taken from the germline J gene. The chain links TRBV28 to TRBJ2-7, with D maybe TRBD1 (5 bases). The CDR3 loop spans 12 amino acids. Per germline, CDR1 MDHEN and CDR2 SYDVKM. Trimming took 7 bases from V and 0 from J, leaving 7 bases between them. The CDR3 here is CASTTVSYEQYF. The CDR3 bases that were read are TGTGCCAGCACGACAGTCTCCTACGAG.

Concerning this clone: The CDR3 extends 3 residues past the end of the read, so its final part is completed from the germline J gene. The chain has TRBV7-9 and TRBJ2-4; the D gene is possibly TRBD1 (6 bases). The CDR3 totals 14 residues. Per the germline V gene, CDR1 is SEHNR and CDR2 is FQNEAQ (reference sequence). Trimming cost V 2 bases and J 3 bases, with 8 bases left between them. Incomplete CDR3 DNA: TGTGCCAGCAGCTTAACAGGGAACAAAAACATT. It codes for CASSLTGNKNI. In full, the CDR3 is CASSLTGNKNIQYF.

Details on this clone: Sequencing ends 3 residues short of the CDR3 end; the germline J gene provides the rest. V and J are TRBV5-8 and TRBJ1-1; 9 bases match TRBD1. This CDR3 has 15 residues. CDR1 and CDR2 (germline): SGHTS, YDEGEE. With V trimmed by 6 bases and J by 6 bases, 12 bases remained unmatched. The CDR3 spells CASIITPGQGAEAFF. The DNA read from the CDR3 is TGTGCCAGCATCATCACACCGGGACAGGGAGCTGAA.

As regards this clone: With the read ending 3 residues before the CDR3 end, the germline J gene is used to fill in that end. The genes are TRBV13 and TRBJ2-3, with a weak D call TRBD2 (6 bases). Germline V gene lookup returns CDR1 PRHDT and CDR2 FYEKMQ (reference sequence). The CDR3 consists of 12 residues. CDR3 loop: CASSWGVETQYF. CDR3 DNA, as far as it was read: TGTGCCAGCAGCTGGGGGGTCGAGACG.

In regard to this clone: The read falls 3 residues short of the CDR3 end, and the missing part is taken from the germline J gene. The chain joins TRBV20-1 to TRBJ2-3, with 7 positions matching TRBD2. Per the germline V gene, CDR1 is DFQATT and CDR2 is SNEGSKA (reference sequence). CDR3 length equals 14 residues. CDR3 DNA, as far as it was read: TGCAGTGCCGACCCGGGACTAACACCGCCCGCG. Its translation: CSADPGLTPPA. The entire CDR3 protein is CSADPGLTPPAQYF.

Turning to this clone: With the read ending 3 residues before the CDR3 end, the germline J gene is used to fill in that end. The V call is TRBV5-1, the J call TRBJ2-7; 8 bases agree with TRBD2. Germline trimming cut 2 bases from V and 3 bases from J; bases unmatched to any gene: 16. The CDR3 is 18 residues long. The germline V gene encodes CDR1 SGHRS and CDR2 YFSETQ. CDR3 region: CASSFAGPNSGTDYEQYF. The CDR3 bases that were read are TGCGCCAGCAGCTTTGCGGGTCCAAATAGCGGGACTGACTACGAG.

In the case of this clone: The DNA ends 3 residues before the CDR3 does, and the rest of the CDR3 is filled in from the germline J gene. The V and J genes are TRBV7-2 and TRBJ1-2; possible D gene TRBD1, 5 bases. The germline V and J ends were trimmed by 5 bases and 4 bases, with 14 bases remaining between them. This CDR3 contains 14 residues. Germline values: CDR1 SGHTA, CDR2 FQGNSA. Partial CDR3 DNA: TGTGCCAGCAGCCCAGGGCTTCTTGGCTATGGC. It translates to CASSPGLLGYG. In full, the CDR3 is CASSPGLLGYGYTF.

CDR3 bases read: TGTGCCTTACAGGGGCTTATGAACACTGAA. It yields the protein CALQGLMNTE. The entire CDR3 sequence reads CALQGLMNTEAFF. The genes are TRBV30 and TRBJ1-1; 7 bases are shared with TRBD1. The CDR3 end falls 3 residues outside the read, so it is completed with the germline J gene. The CDR3 is 13 residues long. Trimming took 7 bases from V and 0 from J; bases not matched to a gene: 5. Germline lookup yields CDR1 GTSNPN and CDR2 SVGIG (reference sequence).

With respect to this clone: The read stops 3 residues short of the end of the CDR3; the missing end is completed from the germline J gene. The V gene is TRBV2, the J gene TRBJ2-3; possibly TRBD2 for D (6 bases). This CDR3 has 15 amino acids. V lost 6 bases and J lost 7, with 20 bases in between. The germline CDR1 and CDR2 sequences are SNHLY and FYNNEI. The chain's CDR3 is CASRGRTNPGHTQYF. Partial CDR3 DNA: TGTGCCAGCAGGGGGAGGACCAACCCAGGGCATACG.

As for this clone: The read terminates 3 residues before the CDR3 end, so the remaining end is supplied by the germline J gene. The rearrangement uses TRBV4-1 and TRBJ2-2; no clear D gene. CDR3 length: 16 amino acids. Germline CDR1 and CDR2: MGHRA and YSYEKL. V was cut by 0 bases and J by 4 bases, with 12 bases left in between. CDR3 in amino acids: CASSQDQGLGTGELFF. The part of the CDR3 DNA that was read is TGCGCCAGCAGCCAAGATCAAGGGTTGGGCACCGGGGAG.

About this clone itself: Read data end 3 residues before the CDR3 end; the end is taken from the germline J gene. J is TRBJ2-7 and V is TRBV15, with a tentative D call TRBD1 (5 bases). Germline V gives CDR1 LNHNV, CDR2 YYDKDF (reference sequence). The CDR3 runs 16 residues. V lost 0 bases and J 3 bases, leaving 15 bases between the germline ends. The CDR3 DNA, read in part, is TGTGCCACCAGCAGAGATTTAAGGCAGGGATACTACGAG. Its translation is CATSRDLRQGYYE. Given in full, the CDR3 is CATSRDLRQGYYEQYF. Looking up the rest from reference TRBV15 and TRBJ2-7 gives the full variable domain: DAMVIQNPRYQVTQFGKPVTLSCSQTLNHNVMYWYQQKSSQAPKLLFHYYDKDFNNEADTPDNFQSRRPNTSFCFLDIRSPGLGDTAMYLCATSRDLRQGYYEQYFGPGTRLTVT.

With respect to this clone: The read is 3 residues too short to cover the CDR3 end, so that end is filled in from the germline J gene. V and J are TRBV5-1 and TRBJ2-5; tentatively, D is TRBD2 (6 bases). The germline V gene encodes CDR1 SGHRS and CDR2 YFSETQ. The CDR3 has 16 amino acids. V was pared by 0 bases and J by 1 base, with 13 bases between. CDR3 DNA, as far as it was read: TGCGCCAGCAGCTTGGATGGAGCGCGGGGCCAAGAGACC. The encoded protein is CASSLDGARGQET. The entire CDR3 sequence reads CASSLDGARGQETQYF.

Turning to this clone: The read halts 3 residues ahead of the CDR3 end, with the missing end drawn from the germline J gene. The chain couples TRBV20-1 to TRBJ1-4; 7 nucleotides align to TRBD1. V lost 4 bases and J lost 8; bases outside the gene matches: 16. CDR1 is DFQATT and CDR2 is SNEGSKA in the germline V gene (reference sequence). This CDR3 comprises 16 residues. Incomplete CDR3 DNA: TGCAGTGCTACCTCGTCAAGGGACAGTTTGGGGGAAAAA. Translation gives CSATSSRDSLGEK. The full CDR3 protein is CSATSSRDSLGEKLFF.

As for this clone: The observed sequence ends 3 residues before the CDR3 terminus, with the missing tail filled in from the germline J gene. The chain carries TRBV12-3 or TRBV12-4 and TRBJ2-2, with unresolved D. The CDR3 is 14 amino acids. With 1 base removed from V and 4 bases from J, the gap between germline ends came to 7 bases. The CDR3 spells CASSLDTSTGELFF. The CDR3 DNA, read in part, is TGTGCCAGCAGTTTAGACACCTCCACCGGGGAG.

Note on this clone: The CDR3 goes on 3 residues after the read ends, and that part is filled in from the germline J gene. J is TRBJ2-2 and V is TRBV19; TRBD1 agrees at 7 bases. The CDR3 sequence is 14 residues long. The germline CDR1 and CDR2 sequences are LNHDA and SQIVND (reference sequence). This CDR3 is CASNDRALNEKLFF. The sequenced CDR3 bases are TGTGCCAGTAACGACAGGGCACTAAATGAAAAG.

A word on this clone: The read gets to within 3 residues of the CDR3 end, and the germline J gene fills in the rest. The genes are TRBV7-6 and TRBJ1-3; 8 bases match TRBD1. In germline, CDR1 is SGHVS, CDR2 FNYEAQ. The CDR3 contains 16 residues. The V gene end was trimmed by 1 base and the J gene end by 0 bases; junction bases not matched to a gene: 2. CDR3 residues: CASSLGTGFSGNTIYF. Incomplete CDR3 DNA: TGTGCCAGCAGCTTAGGGACAGGGTTCTCTGGAAACACC.

On this clone: An end of the junction differs from the germline gene, which may be a read error. The sequence runs out 3 residues before the end of the CDR3; the remainder is reconstructed from the germline J gene. Distinct nucleotide sequences in the sample also encode this CDR3. V usage is TRBV6-2 or TRBV6-3 and J usage is TRBJ1-3; D gene unclear. The germline CDR1 and CDR2 sequences are MNHEY and SVGEGT. The CDR3 has 16 residues. The CDR3 here is CASSYDGSSSGNTIYF. Partial CDR3 DNA: TGTGCCAGCAGTTACGACGGCTCTAGCTCTGGAAACACA.

Worth noting for this clone: The CDR3 end lies 3 residues beyond the end of the read and is filled in from the germline J gene. V usage is TRBV9 and J usage is TRBJ2-3; 8 positions match TRBD2. The length of the CDR3 is 16 residues. J gave up 2 bases and V 0 bases, and 5 bases lay outside the gene matches. Germline lookup yields CDR1 SGDLS and CDR2 YYNGEE. Partial CDR3 DNA: TGTGCCAGCAGCGTAGCAGCGGGGGTTCACACAGATACG. Translated: CASSVAAGVHTDT. The complete CDR3 protein is CASSVAAGVHTDTQYF.

Regarding this clone: The read terminates 3 residues before the CDR3 end, so the remaining end is supplied by the germline J gene. The rearrangement uses TRBV9 and TRBJ2-4; 7 bases agree with TRBD2. Germline V lookup: CDR1 SGDLS, CDR2 YYNGEE. The CDR3 covers 14 residues. V was clipped by 2 bases and J by 2 bases; unmatched bases: 1. CDR3 protein: CASSVGGTKNIQYF. The CDR3 DNA, read in part, is TGTGCCAGCAGCGTGGGGGGGACCAAAAACATT.